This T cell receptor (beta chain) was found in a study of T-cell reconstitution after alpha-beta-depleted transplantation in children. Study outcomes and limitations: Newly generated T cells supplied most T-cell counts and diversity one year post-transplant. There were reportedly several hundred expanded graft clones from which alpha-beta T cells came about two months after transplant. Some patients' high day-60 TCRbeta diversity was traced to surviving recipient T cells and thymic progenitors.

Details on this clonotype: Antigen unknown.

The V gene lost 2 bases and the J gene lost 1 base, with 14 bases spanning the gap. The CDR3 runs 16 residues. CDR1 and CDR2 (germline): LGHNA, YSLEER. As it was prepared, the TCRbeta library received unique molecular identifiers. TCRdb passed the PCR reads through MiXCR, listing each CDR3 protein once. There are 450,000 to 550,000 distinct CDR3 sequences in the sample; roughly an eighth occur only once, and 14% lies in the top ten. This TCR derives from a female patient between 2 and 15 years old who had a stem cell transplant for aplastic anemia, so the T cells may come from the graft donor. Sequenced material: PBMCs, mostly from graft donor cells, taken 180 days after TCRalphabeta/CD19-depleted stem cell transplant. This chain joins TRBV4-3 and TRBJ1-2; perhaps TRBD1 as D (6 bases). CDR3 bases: TGCGCCAGCAGCCAAAGTCCCACAGGGATTAACTATGGCTACACCTTC. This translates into CASSQSPTGINYGYTF.